The source of this T cell receptor (beta chain) is a study of cytomegalovirus exposure and HLA in healthy donors. The data were produced by immunoSEQ multiplex PCR, yet TCRdb's version contains in-frame clones alone and is incomplete. The table lists 220,000 or so clones, over 75% of them singletons. The germline V gene has CDR1 GTSNPN and CDR2 SVGIG (reference sequence). Between the trimmed V and J ends, which lost 5 bases and 8 bases, there was a span of 15 bases. This CDR3 region has 13 residues. V usage is TRBV30 and J usage is TRBJ1-4; tentative D call: TRBD1 (5 bases). The origin of this receptor is a woman aged 18-35 years in good health and CMV-seropositive. Sequencing used PBMCs. The CDR3 protein is CAWGSGLSEKLFF. Written as DNA, the CDR3 is TGTGCCTGGGGATCAGGGTTGAGCGAAAAACTGTTTTTT. Together with reference TRBV30 and TRBJ1-4, the CDR3 gives the full variable domain: SQTIHQWPATLVQPVGSPLSLECTVEGTSNPNLYWYRQAAGRGLQLLFYSVGIGQISSEVPQNLSASRPQDRQFILSSKKLLLSDSGFYLCAWGSGLSEKLFFGSGTQLSVL.